Presented here are 11 T cell receptor beta chains from one specimen sequenced in a study of immune evolution from preneoplasia to lung adenocarcinoma. Measured with immunoSEQ multiplex PCR; TCRdb has only the in-frame clones, and not every one. The sample lists some 4,600 clones; 79% were seen once. The sample consisted of FFPE invasive lung adenocarcinoma tissue. Every receptor here comes from a person between 35 and 65 years old with lung adenocarcinoma. Some clones in this sample may be carry-over from other donors' samples.

The rearrangement uses TRBV10-2 and TRBJ2-1; D may be TRBD1 or TRBD2 (6 bases each). V dropped 7 bases and J dropped 0 bases, with 13 bases sitting between them. The CDR3 has 15 amino acids. Germline CDR1 is WSHSY and CDR2 is SAAADI. The CDR3 sequence is CASTSPGASYNEQFF. DNA for the CDR3: TGCGCCAGCACCAGTCCGGGGGCCTCCTACAATGAGCAGTTCTTC.

The chain couples TRBV2 to TRBJ1-4; TRBD1 is a possible D gene (5 bases). From germline, CDR1 is SNHLY and CDR2 FYNNEI. The V and J ends lost 4 bases and 10 bases respectively, with 7 bases between them. CDR3 length: 11 residues. The CDR3 region has the DNA TGTGCCAGCAGTGTTGACAGAAAACTGTTTTTT. It specifies CASSVDRKLFF.

This chain uses TRBV7-3 with TRBJ2-1; no clear D gene. The V and J ends lost 4 bases and 0 bases respectively, with 10 bases between them. The germline gives CDR1 SGHTA, CDR2 FQGTGA. The CDR3 covers 15 residues. As DNA, the CDR3 is TGTGCCAGCAGCTCGTCCCCGAGCTCCTACAATGAGCAGTTCTTC. Amino acids: CASSSSPSSYNEQFF.

The CDR3 sequence: CASSQESGPKYEQYF. DNA of the CDR3: TGTGCCAGCAGCCAAGAAAGCGGTCCTAAGTACGAGCAGTACTTC. The rearrangement links TRBV4-2 to TRBJ2-7; TRBD2 might be the D (5 bases). The germline gives CDR1 LGHNA, CDR2 YNFKEQ. Trimming left V 0 bases short and J 4 bases short, with 13 bases between. CDR3 length: 15 amino acids.

This sequence joins TRBV7-9 and TRBJ2-3; no clear D. In germline, CDR1 is SEHNR, CDR2 FQNEAQ (reference sequence). The CDR3 has 14 amino acids. V gave up 5 bases and J gave up 4 bases, with 13 bases separating them. DNA of the CDR3: TGTGCCAGCAGCAAATTGAGGAAAGCAGATACGCAGTATTTT. It encodes CASSKLRKADTQYF.

This chain connects TRBV2 to TRBJ2-1, with D possibly called TRBD1 or TRBD2 (5 bases each). With 5 bases removed from V and 6 bases from J, the gap between germline ends came to 11 bases. Germline CDR1 is SNHLY and CDR2 is FYNNEI. The CDR3 has 13 amino acids. CDR3 residues: CASSFPGPNEQFF. The CDR3 DNA follows: TGTGCCAGCAGTTTCCCGGGACCCAATGAGCAGTTCTTC.

The chain carries TRBV7-9 and TRBJ1-1; 7 bases line up with TRBD1. Trimming took 5 bases from V and 4 from J; bases not matched to a gene: 7. The length of the CDR3 is 14 residues. Germline assignment: CDR1 SEHNR and CDR2 FQNEAQ (reference sequence). The CDR3 is CASSTQGVFTEAFF. For the CDR3, the DNA is TGTGCCAGCAGCACTCAGGGGGTTTTCACTGAAGCTTTCTTT.

This sequence joins TRBV28 and TRBJ1-2; D remains unclear. The CDR3 is made up of 15 amino acids. The germline V and J ends were trimmed by 5 bases and 4 bases, with 17 bases remaining between them. The germline V gene has CDR1 MDHEN and CDR2 SYDVKM. The CDR3 sequence: CASSPPEPGVYGYTF. The CDR3 DNA reads TGTGCCAGCAGTCCCCCGGAGCCGGGAGTCTATGGCTACACCTTC.

The chain uses TRBV2 and TRBJ2-2; D is unclear. This CDR3 comprises 16 residues. Trimming pared 2 bases from V and 0 bases from J, leaving 10 bases between. The germline V gene encodes CDR1 SNHLY and CDR2 FYNNEI. The CDR3 sequence: CASSESTRPNTGELFF. As DNA, the CDR3 is TGTGCCAGCAGTGAATCTACCCGTCCGAACACCGGGGAGCTGTTTTTT.

As DNA, the CDR3 is TGTGCCTGGAGTCGGGACACTAAGGGCGGCTACACCTTC. This encodes CAWSRDTKGGYTF. The rearrangement joins TRBV30 to TRBJ1-2; D possibly corresponds to TRBD1 (6 bases). Germline CDR1 and CDR2: GTSNPN and SVGIG (reference sequence). The ends were cut back, 2 bases at V and 8 bases at J, with 15 bases in the middle. This CDR3 comprises 13 residues.

The rearrangement joins TRBV5-4 to TRBJ1-1; D unresolved. CDR1 and CDR2 (germline): SGHNT, YYREEE (reference sequence). V was clipped by 4 bases and J by 7 bases, with 8 bases between them. CDR3 length equals 11 residues. CDR3 loop: CASSDYSEAFF. As DNA, the CDR3 is TGTGCCAGCAGCGATTACAGTGAAGCTTTCTTT.